A selection of T cell receptor beta chains follows, all from one sample in a study of patients and donors after allogeneic stem cell transplantation. MiXCR was run by TCRdb on the RT-PCR reads, yielding one entry per CDR3 protein. The sample shows around 200,000 distinct CDR3 sequences, around 40% of them seen only once. The specimen was blood, either unsorted or a sorted T cell fraction (not recorded which). The origin of the receptors is a human donor who was either an allogeneic HSCT recipient or a stem cell or donor lymphocyte infusion donor (not recorded which). It is not recorded whose cells these are; they may come from a transplant donor. CDR3s leave out the opening cysteine and the closing phenylalanine or tryptophan.

J gene: TRBJ1-1; V gene: TRBV12-3/TRBV12-4; CDR3 protein: ASSFGAGLMNTEAF
J gene: TRBJ2-7; V gene: TRBV12-3/TRBV12-4; CDR3 protein: ASSLWGGDEQY
J gene: TRBJ1-1; V gene: TRBV6-6; CDR3 protein: ASSQWPFTEAF
J gene: TRBJ2-1; V gene: TRBV11-3; CDR3 protein: ASSTRRTSGYNEQF
J gene: TRBJ1-5; V gene: TRBV15; CDR3 protein: ATSRDWSGNQPQH
J gene: TRBJ1-1; V gene: TRBV25-1; CDR3 protein: ASSGPGLTDTEAF
J gene: TRBJ2-5; V gene: TRBV7-6; CDR3 protein: ASSLVGTAKETQY
J gene: TRBJ1-6; V gene: TRBV5-1; CDR3 protein: ASSTGLGRSPLH
J gene: TRBJ2-7; V gene: TRBV29-1; CDR3 protein: SIWATGRNEQY
J gene: TRBJ1-6; V gene: TRBV6-1; CDR3 protein: ASSEAGGDNSPLH
J gene: TRBJ1-1; V gene: TRBV7-9; CDR3 protein: ASSLMRTEAF
J gene: TRBJ1-1; V gene: TRBV30; CDR3 protein: ASHLLRNTEAF
J gene: TRBJ1-1; V gene: TRBV3-1; CDR3 protein: ASSQDTGYIEAF
J gene: TRBJ2-5; V gene: TRBV11-2; CDR3 protein: ASSLERGDATQY